This T cell receptor (beta chain) was retrieved from a study of immune evolution from preneoplasia to lung adenocarcinoma. A word on this clone: Its antigen remains unknown.

Study-level points and caveats: Later-stage lesions appeared to have more T cells, more diversity, less clonality. From normal lung to invasive adenocarcinoma, top clone frequencies appeared to decrease.

Patient tissue came from resections in Japan or China, 2014–2017. Each case's diagnosis was confirmed by two pathologists on H&E. Profiling relied on immunoSEQ multiplex PCR, and the TCRdb table lists in-frame clones only, not all of them. The repertoire includes 4,000 to 5,500 clones, 78% of them detected once, and about 8.2% sits in the top ten. The CDR3 is 14 residues long. V was shortened by 3 bases and J by 3 bases, with 8 bases between the two germline ends. From germline, CDR1 is MGHDK and CDR2 SYGVNS. This sequence originates from a donor of 70 years or more with lung adenocarcinoma. The sequencing sample was made of FFPE adjacent normal lung tissue. The gene calls are TRBV25-1 and TRBJ1-4; tentative D call: TRBD1 (6 bases). CDR3 nucleotide sequence: TGTGCCAGCAGTGAGCCAGGGGCTAATGAAAAACTGTTTTTT. It specifies CASSEPGANEKLFF.